This TCR beta chain derives from a study of CD8+CD57+ T cells in acquired aplastic anemia. The use of genomic DNA as template underpinned the TCR beta VDJ and CDR3 profiling. TCRdb re-called the reads with MiXCR, one entry per CDR3 protein. The sample lists around 170,000 distinct CDR3 sequences, 46% occurring once. V lost 4 bases and J 2 bases, leaving 12 bases between the germline ends. CDR1 is ENHRY, CDR2 SYGVKD, per germline. This CDR3 has 14 residues. V and J are TRBV10-3 and TRBJ2-7; D unclear. Material: sorted CD4+, CD8+, or CD8+CD57+ T cells (not recorded which) from PBMCs. This receptor was taken from a human donor in good health. CDR3: CAISVRDEAYEQYF. The CDR3 coding sequence is TGTGCCATCAGTGTGCGTGACGAGGCCTACGAGCAGTACTTC.